Listed here are 26 T cell receptor beta chains from one sample, sequenced in a study of tumor-infiltrating lymphocytes in localized non-small cell lung cancer listed by TCRdb under 2021. The library relied on the immunoSEQ multiplex PCR assay. This immuneACCESS table, as held by TCRdb, lists in-frame sequences with V and J called but not all clones. Of the missing ones, under half trace to an unresolved V gene in checked studies; the others have no known cause. The sample data list some 22,000 clones, and approximately 71% of these were observed just once. Roughly 14% of the sample lies in the top ten. The material sequenced was lung tumor tissue. Source of these receptors: a human donor with non-small cell lung cancer.

The J gene is TRBJ1-5, the V gene TRBV29-1, with D possibly TRBD1 on 6 matching bases. This CDR3 has 12 residues. V lost 4 bases and J 2 bases, leaving 6 bases between the germline ends. CDR1 SQVTM and CDR2 ANQGSEA come from the germline V gene. CDR3 coding DNA: TGCAGCGTTGGACAGGGCAATCAGCCCCAGCATTTT. It yields the protein CSVGQGNQPQHF.

CDR3 region: CASSQTGLQETQYF. The CDR3 nucleotides read TGTGCCAGCAGCCAGACAGGGCTCCAAGAGACCCAGTACTTC. The chain recombines TRBV7-3 with TRBJ2-5; 7 nucleotides line up with TRBD1. The length of the CDR3 is 14 residues. The J segment lost 1 base and the V segment lost 5 bases, leaving 4 bases of the junction unmatched. Germline V CDR1 and CDR2: SGHTA, FQGTGA.

The V call is TRBV6-6, the J call TRBJ1-2, with unresolved D. Trimming took off 5 bases at V and 4 bases at J, with 8 bases between the two ends. This CDR3 is built from 12 residues. Germline loops: CDR1 MNHNY, CDR2 SVGAGI (reference sequence). CDR3 sequence: CASSPGSYGYTF. Written as DNA, the CDR3 is TGTGCCAGCAGTCCAGGAAGCTATGGCTACACCTTC.

This clone is judged medium-sized. The gene calls are TRBV7-2 and TRBJ1-1; D gene unclear. V lost 4 bases, J lost 1 base, and 7 bases lay in between. This CDR3 is 13 amino acids long. CDR1 is SGHTA and CDR2 is FQGNSA in the germline V gene. CDR3 bases: TGTGCCAGCAGCTCCCATGCGAACACTGAAGCTTTCTTT. Residues: CASSSHANTEAFF.

As for this clone: Other nucleotide sequences in the sample specify the same CDR3. The gene calls are TRBV9 and TRBJ2-7; TRBD1 agrees at 9 bases. The germline V gene has CDR1 SGDLS and CDR2 YYNGEE. The CDR3 is made up of 13 amino acids. Unmatched junction bases numbered 0, after V lost 3 bases and J lost 2 bases. The DNA for the CDR3 is TGTGCCAGCAGCGGACAGGGGGCCTACGAGCAGTACTTC. Its translation is CASSGQGAYEQYF.

V gene TRBV5-1 combines with J gene TRBJ2-5; D ambiguous. Germline values: CDR1 SGHRS, CDR2 YFSETQ. V shed 4 bases and J shed 1 base, with 11 bases lying between them. The CDR3 length is 14 residues. Here the CDR3 reads CASSMEGTQETQYF. The CDR3 bases are TGCGCCAGCAGCATGGAAGGAACCCAAGAGACCCAGTACTTC.

The V and J genes are TRBV6-6 and TRBJ1-5; 8 nucleotides align to TRBD1. The V segment lost 8 bases and the J segment 2 bases; nucleotides outside the gene matches: 2. The germline V gene has CDR1 MNHNY and CDR2 SVGAGI (reference sequence). CDR3 length: 13 amino acids. CDR3 sequence (DNA): TGTGCCAGCCAGACAGGGGGCAATCAGCCCCAGCATTTT. It codes for CASQTGGNQPQHF.

The V call is TRBV5-4, the J call TRBJ1-1, with unresolved D. The V gene lost 3 bases and the J gene lost 3 bases, with 9 bases spanning the gap. The germline gives CDR1 SGHNT, CDR2 YYREEE (reference sequence). The CDR3 extends over 13 amino acids. The CDR3 is CASSSGGDTEAFF. CDR3 DNA sequence: TGTGCCAGCAGCTCCGGCGGAGACACTGAAGCTTTCTTT.

The V and J genes are TRBV7-9 and TRBJ2-7; TRBD1 matches at 10 bases. There are 15 residues in the CDR3. J gave up 3 bases and V 5 bases, and 7 bases lay outside the gene matches. Germline CDR1 is SEHNR and CDR2 is FQNEAQ (reference sequence). Written as DNA, the CDR3 is TGTGCCAGCAGCACCCGACAGGGGGCTCGCTACGAGCAGTACTTC. This translates into CASSTRQGARYEQYF. The whole variable domain, filled in from reference TRBV7-9 and TRBJ2-7, reads DTGVSQNPRHKITKRGQNVTFRCDPISEHNRLYWYRQTLGQGPEFLTYFQNEAQLEKSRLLSDRFSAERPKGSFSTLEIQRTEQGDSAMYLCASSTRQGARYEQYFGPGTRLTVT.

V gene TRBV7-2 combines with J gene TRBJ1-4, with D possibly being TRBD1 (5 bases). Germline V gene data show CDR1 as SGHTA and CDR2 as FQGNSA. Trimming cost V 6 bases and J 10 bases, with 12 bases left between them. This CDR3 is built from 12 residues. The CDR3: CASRLQVAKLFF. The CDR3 DNA sequence: TGTGCCAGCAGGTTACAGGTGGCAAAACTGTTTTTT.

The chain is built from TRBV23-1 and TRBJ1-3; a possible D gene is TRBD1 (6 bases). TRBV23-1 is an open reading frame whose function is uncertain. The CDR3 covers 16 residues. V was cut by 1 base and J by 3 bases, with 13 bases left in between. The CDR3 loop is CASSQYLTGCGNTIYF. The DNA of the CDR3 is TGCGCCAGCAGTCAATACTTAACAGGGTGTGGAAACACCATATATTTT.

This clone was counted only a few times. The V and J genes are TRBV11-2 and TRBJ2-2; TRBD1 or TRBD2 may be the D gene (5 bases each). Germline V gene data show CDR1 as SGHAT and CDR2 as FQNNGV. The CDR3 totals 14 residues. V gave up 5 bases and J gave up 5 bases, with 12 bases separating them. The chain's CDR3 is CASSRDPGTGELFF. The CDR3 DNA reads as TGTGCCAGCAGCCGGGACCCCGGGACCGGGGAGCTGTTTTTT. Filled out from reference TRBV11-2 and TRBJ2-2, the complete variable domain reads EAGVAQSPRYKIIEKRQSVAFWCNPISGHATLYWYQQILGQGPKLLIQFQNNGVVDDSQLPKDRFSAERLKGVDSTLKIQPAKLEDSAVYLCASSRDPGTGELFFGEGSRLTVL.

The rearrangement joins TRBV9 to TRBJ1-5; perhaps TRBD1 as D (5 bases). The CDR3 loop spans 15 amino acids. Germline assignment: CDR1 SGDLS and CDR2 YYNGEE. The V gene lost 0 bases and the J gene lost 4 bases, with 11 bases spanning the gap. CDR3 bases: TGTGCCAGCAGCGTAGGGGACCTATCTAATCAGCCCCAGCATTTT. Translated: CASSVGDLSNQPQHF.

The V gene is TRBV5-1, the J gene TRBJ1-2; TRBD1 is a possible D gene (5 bases). The ends were cut back, 1 base at V and 3 bases at J, with 19 bases in the middle. Germline V gene lookup returns CDR1 SGHRS and CDR2 YFSETQ. CDR3 length equals 17 residues. CDR3: CASSLLRDASKDYGYTF. The CDR3 nucleotides are TGCGCCAGCAGCTTGCTACGGGACGCATCTAAGGACTATGGCTACACCTTC. Based on the CDR3 plus reference TRBV5-1 and TRBJ1-2, the full variable domain is KAGVTQTPRYLIKTRGQQVTLSCSPISGHRSVSWYQQTPGQGLQFLFEYFSETQRNKGNFPGRFSGRQFSNSRSEMNVSTLELGDSALYLCASSLLRDASKDYGYTFGSGTRLTVV.

V gene TRBV14 combines with J gene TRBJ2-5; D is unresolved. Germline V gene sequence: CDR1 SGHDN, CDR2 FVKESK. The CDR3 totals 13 residues. With 0 bases removed from V and 9 bases from J, the gap between germline ends came to 11 bases. This chain's CDR3 is CASSQDYSRPQYF. The CDR3 bases are TGTGCCAGCAGCCAAGATTATTCTAGACCCCAGTACTTC. The variable domain in full, with the rest retrieved from reference TRBV14 and TRBJ2-5, is EAGVTQFPSHSVIEKGQTVTLRCDPISGHDNLYWYRRVMGKEIKFLLHFVKESKQDESGMPNNRFLAERTGGTYSTLKVQPAELEDSGVYFCASSQDYSRPQYFGPGTRLLVL.

This chain joins TRBV28 and TRBJ1-2, with unresolved D. The germline CDR1 and CDR2 sequences are MDHEN and SYDVKM. The CDR3 loop spans 13 amino acids. V was trimmed by 3 bases and J by 3 bases, leaving 8 bases between them. This CDR3 reads CASSFARDYGYTF. The CDR3 DNA follows: TGTGCCAGCAGTTTTGCCCGGGACTATGGCTACACCTTC.

By its share, this clone is medium-sized. The V and J genes are TRBV28 and TRBJ2-1, with 13 bases fitting TRBD2. The CDR3 length is 14 residues. V shed 10 bases, J shed 4 bases, and the junction held 4 bases outside the gene matches. From germline, CDR1 is MDHEN and CDR2 SYDVKM. CDR3 residues: CATRTSGSYNEQFF. The CDR3 region has the DNA TGTGCCACCCGGACTAGCGGGAGTTACAATGAGCAGTTCTTC.

The gene calls are TRBV7-9 and TRBJ1-3, with TRBD1 matching over 7 bases. CDR1 SEHNR and CDR2 FQNEAQ come from the germline V gene (reference sequence). V was pared by 0 bases and J by 6 bases, with 11 bases of the junction left unmatched. The CDR3 has 17 amino acids. The CDR3 protein is CASSLALLRQGENTIYF. CDR3 bases: TGTGCCAGCAGCTTAGCTTTACTCAGACAGGGCGAAAACACCATATATTTT.

The chain combines TRBV6-1 with TRBJ2-3; D is perhaps TRBD1 (6 bases). The V end lost 9 bases, the J end lost 3 bases, and 16 bases lay between the germline ends. CDR3 length: 14 residues. CDR1 is MNHNS and CDR2 is SASEGT in the germline V gene. CDR3 sequence: CASRTDSSTDTQYF. CDR3 in DNA: TGTGCCAGTAGGACGGACAGCTCAACAGATACGCAGTATTTT.

The V call is TRBV9, the J call TRBJ2-7; no clear D. Per germline, CDR1 SGDLS and CDR2 YYNGEE. The CDR3 extends over 15 amino acids. Trimming removed 0 bases from V and 3 bases from J, with 13 bases in between. CDR3 DNA: TGTGCCAGCAGCGTAGACTGGTCTGCCCTCTACGAGCAGTACTTC. Translating it yields CASSVDWSALYEQYF.

The chain couples TRBV5-1 to TRBJ2-2; D ambiguous. The V gene's germline CDR1 is SGHRS and CDR2 YFSETQ. Trimming removed 4 bases at V and 2 bases at J, with 12 bases between. The CDR3 covers 15 residues. The CDR3 DNA follows: TGCGCCAGCAGCGCCTCGCCCATCAACACCGGGGAGCTGTTTTTT. The encoded protein is CASSASPINTGELFF.

The rearrangement joins TRBV5-1 to TRBJ1-1; D may be TRBD1 (5 bases). V was clipped by 3 bases and J by 5 bases, with 14 bases between them. The CDR3 is 14 residues long. Germline CDR1 and CDR2: SGHRS and YFSETQ. CDR3 in amino acids: CASSSSRGGTEAFF. The CDR3 DNA sequence: TGCGCCAGCAGCTCTAGCCGGGGGGGAACTGAAGCTTTCTTT.

This clone was counted a single time. The genes are TRBV7-2 and TRBJ2-3; tentative D call: TRBD2 (6 bases). Germline lookup yields CDR1 SGHTA and CDR2 FQGNSA. Trimming took 5 bases from V and 0 from J, leaving 12 bases between them. This CDR3 spans 15 amino acids. The CDR3, as DNA: TGTGCCAGCAGCGGCCGGGACTTAAGCACAGATACGCAGTATTTT. Its translation: CASSGRDLSTDTQYF. Drawing the rest from reference TRBV7-2 and TRBJ2-3, the complete variable domain is GAGVSQSPSNKVTEKGKDVELRCDPISGHTALYWYRQSLGQGLEFLIYFQGNSAPDKSGLPSDRFSAERTGGSVSTLTIQRTQQEDSAVYLCASSGRDLSTDTQYFGPGTRLTVL.

V and J are TRBV7-9 and TRBJ2-1, with D hard to call. Trimming removed 1 base from V and 4 bases from J, with 11 bases in between. The CDR3 has 15 residues. Germline V CDR1 and CDR2: SEHNR, FQNEAQ (reference sequence). The CDR3 region has the DNA TGTGCCAGCAGCTTAGTGCCAGCCACTTACAATGAGCAGTTCTTC. Translation gives CASSLVPATYNEQFF.

The chain links TRBV15 to TRBJ1-2, with TRBD1 as a possible D gene (5 bases). The ends were cut back, 1 base at V and 6 bases at J, with 12 bases in the middle. Germline loops: CDR1 LNHNV, CDR2 YYDKDF (reference sequence). The length of the CDR3 is 14 residues. The CDR3 bases are TGTGCCACCAGCAGAGGGGGCATCTCGGATGGCTACACCTTC. Encoded protein: CATSRGGISDGYTF.

The chain employs TRBV30 and TRBJ1-1; D remains ambiguous. CDR3 length equals 13 residues. Trimming removed 1 base at V and 11 bases at J, with 17 bases between. The germline V gene encodes CDR1 GTSNPN and CDR2 SVGIG (reference sequence). The CDR3 DNA sequence: TGTGCCTGGAGTGAGGGAACCCTCACGGTGGCTTTCTTT. Its protein product is CAWSEGTLTVAFF.